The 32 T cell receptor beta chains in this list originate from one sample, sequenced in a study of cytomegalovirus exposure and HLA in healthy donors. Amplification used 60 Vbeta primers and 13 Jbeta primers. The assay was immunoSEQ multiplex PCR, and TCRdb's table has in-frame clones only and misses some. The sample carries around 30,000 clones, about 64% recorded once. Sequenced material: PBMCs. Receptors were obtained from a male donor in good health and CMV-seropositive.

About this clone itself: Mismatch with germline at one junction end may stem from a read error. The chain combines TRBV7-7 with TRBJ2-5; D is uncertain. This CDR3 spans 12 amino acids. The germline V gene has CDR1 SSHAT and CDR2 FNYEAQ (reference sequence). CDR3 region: CASSQNKETQYF. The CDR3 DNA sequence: TGTGCTAGCAGCCAGAATAAAGAGACCCAGTACTTC.

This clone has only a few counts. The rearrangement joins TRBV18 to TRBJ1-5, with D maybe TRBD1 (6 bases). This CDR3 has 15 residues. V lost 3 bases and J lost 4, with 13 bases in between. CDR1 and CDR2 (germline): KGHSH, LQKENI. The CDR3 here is CASSPSGQMNQPQHF. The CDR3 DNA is TGTGCCAGCTCACCGAGCGGACAGATGAATCAGCCCCAGCATTTT. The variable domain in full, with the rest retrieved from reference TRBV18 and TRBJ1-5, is NAGVMQNPRHLVRRRGQEARLRCSPMKGHSHVYWYRQLPEEGLKFMVYLQKENIIDESGMPKERFSAEFPKEGPSILRIQQVVRGDSAAYFCASSPSGQMNQPQHFGDGTRLSIL.

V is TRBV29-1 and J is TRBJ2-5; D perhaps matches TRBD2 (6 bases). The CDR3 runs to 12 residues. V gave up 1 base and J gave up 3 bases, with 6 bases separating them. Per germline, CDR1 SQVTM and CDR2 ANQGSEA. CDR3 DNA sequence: TGCAGCGTTGAAGGGACTAAAGAGACCCAGTACTTC. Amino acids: CSVEGTKETQYF.

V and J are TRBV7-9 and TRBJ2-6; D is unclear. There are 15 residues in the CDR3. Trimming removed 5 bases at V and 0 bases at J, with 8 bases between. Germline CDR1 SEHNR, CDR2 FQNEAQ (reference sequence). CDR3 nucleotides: TGTGCCAGCAGCCTCCAGAACTCTGGGGCCAACGTCCTGACTTTC. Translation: CASSLQNSGANVLTF.

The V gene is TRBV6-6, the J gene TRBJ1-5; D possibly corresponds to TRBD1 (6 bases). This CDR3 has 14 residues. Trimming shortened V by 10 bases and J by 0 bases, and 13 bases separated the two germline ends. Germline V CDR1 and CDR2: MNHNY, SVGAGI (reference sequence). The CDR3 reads CATGGLNSNQPQHF. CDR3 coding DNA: TGTGCCACCGGGGGGCTGAATAGCAATCAGCCCCAGCATTTT.

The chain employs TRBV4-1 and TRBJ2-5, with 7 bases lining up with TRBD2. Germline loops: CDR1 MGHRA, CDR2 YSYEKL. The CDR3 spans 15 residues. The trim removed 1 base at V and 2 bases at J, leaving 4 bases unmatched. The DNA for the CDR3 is TGCGCCAGCAGCCAAGGGCTAGCGGAACAAGAGACCCAGTACTTC. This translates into CASSQGLAEQETQYF.

CDR3 DNA: TGTGCCAGCAGGCCACAGGGGGGGCTGGAGACCCAGTACTTC. This sequence encodes CASRPQGGLETQYF. The V gene is TRBV13, the J gene TRBJ2-5, with TRBD1 as a possible D gene (8 bases). The ends were cut back, 6 bases at V and 5 bases at J, with 16 bases in the middle. The CDR3 is 14 residues long. The germline CDR1 and CDR2 sequences are PRHDT and FYEKMQ (reference sequence). The variable domain in full, with the rest retrieved from reference TRBV13 and TRBJ2-5, is AAGVIQSPRHLIKEKRETATLKCYPIPRHDTVYWYQQGPGQDPQFLISFYEKMQSDKGSIPDRFSAQQFSDYHSELNMSSLELGDSALYFCASRPQGGLETQYFGPGTRLLVL.

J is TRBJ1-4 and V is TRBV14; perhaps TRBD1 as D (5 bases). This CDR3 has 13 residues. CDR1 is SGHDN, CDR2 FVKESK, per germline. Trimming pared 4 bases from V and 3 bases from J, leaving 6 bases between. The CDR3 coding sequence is TGTGCCAGCAGCCGGGGCCCTAATGAAAAACTGTTTTTT. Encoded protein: CASSRGPNEKLFF. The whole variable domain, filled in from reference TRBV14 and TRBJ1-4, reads EAGVTQFPSHSVIEKGQTVTLRCDPISGHDNLYWYRRVMGKEIKFLLHFVKESKQDESGMPNNRFLAERTGGTYSTLKVQPAELEDSGVYFCASSRGPNEKLFFGSGTQLSVL.

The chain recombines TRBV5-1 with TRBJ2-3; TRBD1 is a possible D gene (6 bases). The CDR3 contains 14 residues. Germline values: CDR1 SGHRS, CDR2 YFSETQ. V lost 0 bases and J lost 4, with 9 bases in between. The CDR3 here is CASSLATGPDTQYF. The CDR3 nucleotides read TGCGCCAGCAGCTTGGCTACAGGGCCAGATACGCAGTATTTT.

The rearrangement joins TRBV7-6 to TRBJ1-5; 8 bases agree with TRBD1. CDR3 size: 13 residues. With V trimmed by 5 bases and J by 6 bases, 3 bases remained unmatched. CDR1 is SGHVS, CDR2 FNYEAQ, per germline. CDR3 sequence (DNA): TGTGCCAGCAGCATAACAGGGGGTCAGCCCCAGCATTTT. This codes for CASSITGGQPQHF.

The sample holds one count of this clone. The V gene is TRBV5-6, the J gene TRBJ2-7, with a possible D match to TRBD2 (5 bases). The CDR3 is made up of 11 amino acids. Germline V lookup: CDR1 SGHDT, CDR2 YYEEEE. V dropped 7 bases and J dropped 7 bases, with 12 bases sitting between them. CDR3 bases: TGTGCCAGCCACTTTGAGGGAGAGCAGTACTTC. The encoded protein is CASHFEGEQYF.

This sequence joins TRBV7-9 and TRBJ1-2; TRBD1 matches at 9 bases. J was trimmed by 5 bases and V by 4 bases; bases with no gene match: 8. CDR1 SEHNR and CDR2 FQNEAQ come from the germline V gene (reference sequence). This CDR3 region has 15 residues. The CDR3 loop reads CASSSRGTGFYGYTF. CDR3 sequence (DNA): TGTGCCAGCAGCTCCCGGGGGACAGGGTTTTATGGCTACACCTTC.

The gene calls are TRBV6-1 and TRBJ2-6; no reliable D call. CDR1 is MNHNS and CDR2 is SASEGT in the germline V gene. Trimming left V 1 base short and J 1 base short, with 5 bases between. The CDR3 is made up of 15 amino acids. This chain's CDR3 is CASSEVSSGANVLTF. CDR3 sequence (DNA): TGTGCCAGCAGTGAAGTGTCTTCTGGGGCCAACGTCCTGACTTTC.

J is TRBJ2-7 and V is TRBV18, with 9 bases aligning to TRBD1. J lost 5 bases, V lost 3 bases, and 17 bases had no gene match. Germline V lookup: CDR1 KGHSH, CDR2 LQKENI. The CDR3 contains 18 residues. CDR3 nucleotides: TGTGCCAGCTCACCTCCTTTAGGCGCCGGACAGGGGAGGCACGAGCAGTACTTC. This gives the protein CASSPPLGAGQGRHEQYF.

The CDR3 nucleotides are TGCGCCAGCAGCCAAGGACAGGCGAACACCGGGGAGCTGTTTTTT. Protein product: CASSQGQANTGELFF. The chain is built from TRBV4-1 and TRBJ2-2; D is possibly TRBD1 (6 bases). Per germline, CDR1 MGHRA and CDR2 YSYEKL. The V end was cut by 1 base, the J end by 0 bases, with 6 bases between. CDR3 length: 15 amino acids.

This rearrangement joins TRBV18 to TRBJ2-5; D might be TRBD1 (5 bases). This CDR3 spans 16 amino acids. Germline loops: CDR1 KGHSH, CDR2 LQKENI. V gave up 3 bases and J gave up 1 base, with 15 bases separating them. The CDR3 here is CASSPPATASQETQYF. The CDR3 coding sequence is TGTGCCAGCTCACCTCCCGCGACAGCTTCCCAAGAGACCCAGTACTTC.

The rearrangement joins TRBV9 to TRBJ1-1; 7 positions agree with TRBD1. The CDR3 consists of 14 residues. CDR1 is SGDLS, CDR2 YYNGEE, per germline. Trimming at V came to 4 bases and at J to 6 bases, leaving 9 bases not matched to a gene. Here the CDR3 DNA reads TGTGCCAGCAGCCCCCGACAGGGTGGTTCTGAAGCTTTCTTT. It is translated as CASSPRQGGSEAFF. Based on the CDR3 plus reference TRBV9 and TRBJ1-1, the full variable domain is DSGVTQTPKHLITATGQRVTLRCSPRSGDLSVYWYQQSLDQGLQFLIQYYNGEERAKGNILERFSAQQFPDLHSELNLSSLELGDSALYFCASSPRQGGSEAFFGQGTRLTVV.

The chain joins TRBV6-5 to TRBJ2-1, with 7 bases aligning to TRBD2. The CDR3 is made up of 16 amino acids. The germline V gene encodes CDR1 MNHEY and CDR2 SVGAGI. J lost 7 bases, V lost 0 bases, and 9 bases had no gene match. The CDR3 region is CASSYSPGGRSNEQFF. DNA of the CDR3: TGTGCCAGCAGTTACTCACCCGGCGGGAGATCGAATGAGCAGTTCTTC.

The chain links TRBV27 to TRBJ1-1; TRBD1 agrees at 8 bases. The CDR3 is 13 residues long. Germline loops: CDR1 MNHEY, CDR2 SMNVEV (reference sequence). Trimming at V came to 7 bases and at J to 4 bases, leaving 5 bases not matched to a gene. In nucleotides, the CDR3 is TGTGCCAGCACCAAACAGGGGGGCACTGAAGCTTTCTTT. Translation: CASTKQGGTEAFF.

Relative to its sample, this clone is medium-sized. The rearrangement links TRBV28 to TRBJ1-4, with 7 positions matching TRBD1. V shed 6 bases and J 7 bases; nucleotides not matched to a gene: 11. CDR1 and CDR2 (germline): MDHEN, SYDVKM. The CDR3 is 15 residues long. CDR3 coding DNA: TGTGCCAGCAGGCCCGGAGACAGGGTGGGTGAAAAACTGTTTTTT. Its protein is CASRPGDRVGEKLFF.

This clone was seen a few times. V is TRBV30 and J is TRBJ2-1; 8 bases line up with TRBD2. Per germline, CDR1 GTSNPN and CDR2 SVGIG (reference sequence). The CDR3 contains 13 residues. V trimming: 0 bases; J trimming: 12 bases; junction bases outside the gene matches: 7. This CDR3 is CAWSVYREGGQFF. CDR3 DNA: TGTGCCTGGAGTGTTTATCGGGAGGGCGGGCAGTTCTTC.

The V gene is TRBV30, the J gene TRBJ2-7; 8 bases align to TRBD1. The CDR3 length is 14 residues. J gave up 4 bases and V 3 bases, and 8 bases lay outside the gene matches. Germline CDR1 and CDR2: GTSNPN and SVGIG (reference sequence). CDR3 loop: CAWSTTGVGYEQYF. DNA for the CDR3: TGTGCCTGGAGCACGACAGGGGTAGGGTACGAGCAGTACTTC.

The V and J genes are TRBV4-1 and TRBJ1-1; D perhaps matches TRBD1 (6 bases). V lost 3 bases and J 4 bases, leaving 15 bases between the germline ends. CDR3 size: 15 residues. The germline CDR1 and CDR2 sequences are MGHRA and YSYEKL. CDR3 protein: CASSHGGRRGTEAFF. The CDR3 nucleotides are TGCGCCAGCAGCCATGGGGGACGCAGGGGCACTGAAGCTTTCTTT.

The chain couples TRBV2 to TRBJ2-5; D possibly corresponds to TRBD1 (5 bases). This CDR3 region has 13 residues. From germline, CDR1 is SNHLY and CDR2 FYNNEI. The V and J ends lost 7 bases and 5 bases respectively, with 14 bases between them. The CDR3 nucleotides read TGTGCCAGCAACCCCAGGGCGACGGAGACCCAGTACTTC. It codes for CASNPRATETQYF.

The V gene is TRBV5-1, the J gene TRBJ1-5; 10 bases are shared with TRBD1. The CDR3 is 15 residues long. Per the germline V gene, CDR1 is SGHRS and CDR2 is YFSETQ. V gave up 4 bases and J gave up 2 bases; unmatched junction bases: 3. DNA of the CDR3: TGCGCCAGCAGCCAGGGGACAGGGGGCAATCAGCCCCAGCATTTT. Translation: CASSQGTGGNQPQHF.

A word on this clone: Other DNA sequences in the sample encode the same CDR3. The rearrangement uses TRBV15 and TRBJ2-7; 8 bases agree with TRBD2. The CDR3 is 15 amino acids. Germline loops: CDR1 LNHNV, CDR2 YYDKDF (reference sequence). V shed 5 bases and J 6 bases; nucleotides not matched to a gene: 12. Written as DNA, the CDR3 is TGTGCCACCAGCGGAACTAGCGGAAGGGCCGGCGAGCAGTACTTC. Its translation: CATSGTSGRAGEQYF.

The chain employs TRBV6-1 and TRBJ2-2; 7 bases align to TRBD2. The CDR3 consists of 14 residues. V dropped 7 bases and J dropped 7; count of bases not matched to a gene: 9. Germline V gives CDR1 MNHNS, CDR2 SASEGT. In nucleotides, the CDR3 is TGTGCCAGCACATACGTTGGGAGGGGCGGGGAGCTGTTTTTT. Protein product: CASTYVGRGGELFF.

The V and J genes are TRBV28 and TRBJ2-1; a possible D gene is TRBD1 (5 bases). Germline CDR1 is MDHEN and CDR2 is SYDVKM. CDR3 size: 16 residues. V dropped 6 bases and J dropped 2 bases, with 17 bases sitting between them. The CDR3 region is CASSPTGSNPYNEQFF. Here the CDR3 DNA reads TGTGCCAGCAGCCCAACAGGATCCAACCCCTACAATGAGCAGTTCTTC.

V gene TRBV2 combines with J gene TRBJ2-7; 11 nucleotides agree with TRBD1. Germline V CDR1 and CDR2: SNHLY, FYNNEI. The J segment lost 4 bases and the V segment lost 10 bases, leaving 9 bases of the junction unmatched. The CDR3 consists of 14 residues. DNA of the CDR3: TGTGCCACTTGGCCAGGACAGGGGGCTTACGAGCAGTACTTC. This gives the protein CATWPGQGAYEQYF.

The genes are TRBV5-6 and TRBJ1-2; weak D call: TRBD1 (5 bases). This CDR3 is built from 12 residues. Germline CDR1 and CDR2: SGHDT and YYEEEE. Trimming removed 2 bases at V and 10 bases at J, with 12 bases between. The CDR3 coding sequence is TGTGCCAGCAGCTTCTCTGCAGGGCCCTACACCTTC. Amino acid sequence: CASSFSAGPYTF.

CDR3 amino acids: CASSARRQGSNEQFF. CDR3 nucleotides: TGTGCCAGCAGCGCACGTCGACAGGGTTCGAATGAGCAGTTCTTC. The gene calls are TRBV7-9 and TRBJ2-1, with TRBD1 matching 7 bases. V shed 5 bases and J 7 bases; nucleotides not matched to a gene: 11. This CDR3 is 15 amino acids long. In germline, CDR1 is SEHNR, CDR2 FQNEAQ (reference sequence).

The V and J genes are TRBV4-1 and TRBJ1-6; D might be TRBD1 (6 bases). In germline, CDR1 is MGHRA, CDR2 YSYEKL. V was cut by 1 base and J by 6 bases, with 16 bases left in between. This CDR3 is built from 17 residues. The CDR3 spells CASSQVRGGGLNSPLHF. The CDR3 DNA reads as TGCGCCAGCAGCCAAGTCAGGGGCGGAGGCCTTAATTCACCCCTCCACTTT.